Shown below are 28 T cell receptor beta chains from a single sample sequenced in a study of tumor-infiltrating lymphocytes in primary liver carcinoma. A constant-region primer served to make TCR beta cDNA from approximately 490 ng total RNA. Libraries of TCR beta came from three nested multiplex PCR rounds with slightly modified ARM-PCR. With TRBV1-TRBV30 forward primers and a C-beta reverse primer, the first two PCR rounds were run for 10 cycles each. TCRdb reanalysed the multiplex PCR reads using MiXCR and keeps one entry per CDR3 protein. The sample shows 200,000 or so distinct CDR3 sequences, approximately 65% of them seen only once. Unsorted whole blood served as the source of blood RNA, and germline DNA was extracted as well. The source material was peripheral blood. The receptors come from a woman aged 55 to 70 with primary liver carcinoma and hepatitis B virus infection.

This rearrangement joins TRBV11-1 to TRBJ2-3; maybe TRBD2 (6 bases). In germline, CDR1 is SGHAT, CDR2 FQDESV (reference sequence). The CDR3 is 16 residues long. CDR3 in amino acids: CTSSWGTGAPQISQYF. The CDR3 DNA is TGTACTAGCAGCTGGGGGACCGGAGCTCCACAGATTTCGCAGTATTTT.

The V and J genes are TRBV23-1 and TRBJ1-1; TRBD1 matches 9 bases. TRBV23-1 is given ORF status, its function remaining uncertain. There are 15 residues in the CDR3. V dropped 6 bases and J dropped 1; count of bases not matched to a gene: 6. The CDR3 DNA follows: TGCGCCAGCAGCTCAAGGACAGGGGCGAACACTGAAGCTTTCTTT. Translation: CASSSRTGANTEAFF.

A word on this clonotype: Since the CDR3 does not end with the conserved phenylalanine or tryptophan, this likely comes from a read error. The chain uses TRBV11-2 and TRBJ2-5; D call uncertain. V lost 5 bases to trimming and J lost 7 bases, with 8 bases between them. The germline V gene encodes CDR1 SGHAT and CDR2 FQNNGV. The CDR3 has 11 residues. In nucleotides, the CDR3 is TGTGCCAGCAGCGCCCTGTCGACCCAGTACCTC. It encodes CASSALSTQYL.

On this clonotype: A single base separates this from a much larger clone, so it may be a read error. The chain employs TRBV6-5 and TRBJ1-1; D might be TRBD1 (5 bases). Germline CDR1 MNHEY, CDR2 SVGAGI. The V end was cut by 4 bases, the J end by 0 bases, with 15 bases between. The CDR3 runs to 16 residues. The CDR3 loop is CASSFSSWGLNTEAFF. The CDR3 nucleotides read TGTGCCAGCAGTTTTTCCTCGTGGGGACTGAACACTGAAGCTTTCTTT.

Concerning this clonotype: A read error may explain this, as a much larger clone is one base away. This rearrangement joins TRBV5-6 to TRBJ1-2; D perhaps matches TRBD1 (6 bases). V lost 6 bases to trimming and J lost 6 bases, with 18 bases between them. Per germline, CDR1 SGHDT and CDR2 YYEEEE. The length of the CDR3 is 14 residues. CDR3: CASTSTDRYNGYTF. CDR3 nucleotides: TGTGCCAGCACCTCGACCGACAGGTACAATGGCTACACCTTC.

Concerning this clonotype: The junction differs from germline at one of its ends, possibly a read error. This chain links TRBV6-1 with TRBJ2-1; the match to TRBD2 covers 12 bases. CDR1 is MNHNS, CDR2 SASEGT, per germline. The CDR3 covers 16 residues. CDR3 bases: TGTGCCAGCATTGGACTAGCGGGAACGCCCGGGAATGAGCAGTTGTTC. Translated, it gives CASIGLAGTPGNEQLF.

With respect to this clonotype: One junction end does not reproduce the germline sequence, and a read error may be involved. V is TRBV11-2 and J is TRBJ2-1, with 11 bases fitting TRBD2. CDR1 is SGHAT and CDR2 is FQNNGV in the germline V gene. The CDR3 is 17 amino acids. The CDR3 loop reads CTSSFLLTSGSDNEQFF. The CDR3 DNA reads TGTACCAGCAGCTTCCTGCTAACTAGCGGGAGCGATAATGAGCAGTTCTTC.

With regard to this clonotype: The junction differs from germline at one of its ends, possibly a read error. This chain connects TRBV7-9 to TRBJ2-2; possible D gene TRBD2, 5 bases. The CDR3 is made up of 14 amino acids. CDR1 is SEHNR, CDR2 FQNEAQ, per germline (reference sequence). This CDR3 reads CASSLITYTGELFF. The CDR3, as DNA: TGTGCCAGCAGCTTAATCACCTACACCGGGGAACTGTTTTTT.

This clonotype came up once. An end of the junction does not agree with germline; a read error may underlie this. In nucleotides, the CDR3 is TGTACCAGCAAAGGCAGGGGGAGCACAGATACGCAGTATTTT. Its protein is CTSKGRGSTDTQYF. This chain uses TRBV14 with TRBJ2-3; 7 nucleotides align to TRBD1. Germline V gives CDR1 SGHDN, CDR2 FVKESK. This CDR3 contains 14 residues.

The chain joins TRBV30 to TRBJ2-7, with unresolved D. V lost 0 bases to trimming and J lost 6 bases, with 12 bases between them. Germline V gene lookup returns CDR1 GTSNPN and CDR2 SVGIG (reference sequence). The CDR3 runs to 13 residues. CDR3 in DNA: TGTGCCTGGAGTGTAGAGGTCCAGGTCGAGCAGTACTTC. It codes for CAWSVEVQVEQYF.

The chain couples TRBV12-3 or TRBV12-4 to TRBJ2-1; D call uncertain. The length of the CDR3 is 13 residues. V was pared by 6 bases and J by 4 bases, with 10 bases between. CDR3: CASSLDAYNEQFF. In nucleotides, the CDR3 is TGTGCCAGCAGCCTGGACGCATACAATGAGCAGTTCTTC.

Concerning this clonotype itself: The junction differs from germline at one of its ends, possibly a read error. The rearrangement links TRBV29-1 to TRBJ1-1; a weak D match, TRBD1 (5 bases). Per the germline V gene, CDR1 is SQVTM and CDR2 is ANQGSEA. This CDR3 spans 15 amino acids. In DNA form, the CDR3 reads TGCAGCGTTGACGGGGGGTGGGGGATGAGGACTGAAACTTTCTTT. This codes for CSVDGGWGMRTETFF.

This clonotype has a handful of counts. The chain recombines TRBV2 with TRBJ1-2; no firm D call. CDR3 size: 13 residues. The germline V gene has CDR1 SNHLY and CDR2 FYNNEI. Trimming left V 6 bases short and J 3 bases short, with 11 bases between. This CDR3 reads CASRAGRHYGYTF. CDR3 nucleotide sequence: TGTGCCAGCAGGGCCGGACGGCACTATGGCTACACCTTC.

This clonotype was seen ten or more times. The chain employs TRBV6-8 and TRBJ1-2, with D possibly matching TRBD1 (6 bases). This CDR3 spans 13 amino acids. Germline V gives CDR1 MNHGY, CDR2 SAAAGT. Trimming pared 6 bases from V and 4 bases from J, leaving 12 bases between. The DNA for the CDR3 is TGTGCCAGCAGCCTACAGGGAGTCTATGGCTACACCTTC. This translates into CASSLQGVYGYTF.

Comments on this clonotype: At one end, the junction sequence differs from germline, possibly due to a read error. The chain couples TRBV11-3 to TRBJ2-3; the D gene is possibly TRBD2 (5 bases). Germline V CDR1 and CDR2: SGHNT, YENEEA. The CDR3 runs 18 residues. CDR3 sequence: CASSSGSARGLSVDTEYF. The CDR3 bases are TGTGCCAGCAGCTCGGGGTCGGCTCGAGGGCTATCGGTAGATACGGAGTATTTT.

In this sample, this clonotype turned up many times. V is TRBV29-1 and J is TRBJ1-1; tentative D call: TRBD1 (6 bases). Germline V gene sequence: CDR1 SQVTM, CDR2 ANQGSEA. The CDR3 totals 12 residues. Trimming stripped 4 bases from V and 8 bases from J, with 14 bases between. Here the CDR3 DNA reads TGCAGCGTTGGCGACAGGCCTCAGGAAGCTTTCTTT. Protein: CSVGDRPQEAFF.

Of note for this clonotype: A clone one base away is much larger, so this may be a read error. The J gene is TRBJ2-7, the V gene TRBV6-5; D remains unclear. Germline lookup yields CDR1 MNHEY and CDR2 SVGAGI. The germline V and J ends were trimmed by 0 bases and 1 base, with 10 bases remaining between them. The CDR3 contains 15 residues. The CDR3 sequence is CASSYSKQLSYEQYF. The CDR3 nucleotides read TGTGCCAGCAGTTACTCGAAGCAGTTATCCTACGAGCAGTACTTC.

As regards this clonotype: At one end the junction does not follow the germline gene, possibly because of a read error. The gene calls are TRBV11-2 and TRBJ2-4; D not certain. The CDR3 sequence is 12 residues long. CDR1 SGHAT and CDR2 FQNNGV come from the germline V gene. The CDR3 spells CASSLADNIQYF. The CDR3 nucleotides are TGTGCCAGCAGCTTAGCAGATAACATTCAGTACTTT. Looking up the rest from reference TRBV11-2 and TRBJ2-4 gives the full variable domain: EAGVAQSPRYKIIEKRQSVAFWCNPISGHATLYWYQQILGQGPKLLIQFQNNGVVDDSQLPKDRFSAERLKGVDSTLKIQPAKLEDSAVYLCASSLADNIQYFGAGTRLSVL.

This clonotype was counted a single time. The germline gene is not matched at one end of the junction; a read error may be the cause. This chain joins TRBV11-2 and TRBJ2-7, with a weak D call TRBD2 (6 bases). This CDR3 region has 15 residues. Germline V gives CDR1 SGHAT, CDR2 FQNNGV. The CDR3 DNA sequence: TGTGTCAGCAGCTTAGAGAGGGGAGGCTCCTACGAGCAGTATTTC. Translation gives CVSSLERGGSYEQYF.

Points on this clonotype: A read error may account for a junction end that differs from germline. The J gene is TRBJ2-1, the V gene TRBV20-1, with 10 nucleotides matching TRBD2. This CDR3 has 14 residues. Germline values: CDR1 DFQATT, CDR2 SNEGSKA (reference sequence). The CDR3 sequence: CSARESGRAPEQFF. Written as DNA, the CDR3 is TGCAGTGCTAGAGAAAGCGGGAGGGCCCCTGAGCAGTTTTTC.

In regard to this clonotype: A much larger clone differs by one base, so this may be a read error. This chain connects TRBV5-4 to TRBJ2-1; perhaps D is TRBD1 or TRBD2 (6 bases each). Germline V lookup: CDR1 SGHNT, CDR2 YYREEE (reference sequence). The CDR3 length is 14 residues. Here the CDR3 DNA reads TGTGCCGGCAGCTCACCCGGGGGCCACAATGAGCAGTTCTTC. As protein: CAGSSPGGHNEQFF.

On this clonotype: This may be a read error: a much more frequent sequence differs by one nucleotide. The chain couples TRBV6-1 to TRBJ2-4, with unresolved D. CDR3 length: 14 amino acids. V lost 1 base to trimming and J lost 6 bases, with 10 bases between them. CDR1 MNHNS and CDR2 SASEGT come from the germline V gene. In DNA form, the CDR3 reads TGTGCCAGCAGTGAAGGACCTCTCCCAAACATTCAGTACTTC. It codes for CASSEGPLPNIQYF.

Worth noting for this clonotype: Mismatch with germline at one junction end may stem from a read error. The chain joins TRBV11-1 to TRBJ2-6; either TRBD1 or TRBD2 may fit D (6 bases each). Looked up from germline, CDR1 is SGHAT and CDR2 is FQDESV (reference sequence). The CDR3 is 15 residues long. CDR3 nucleotide sequence: TGTGCCAGCAACCCCTCGGGGGCTGGGGTCAACGTCCCGACTTTC. Encoded protein: CASNPSGAGVNVPTF.

Concerning this clonotype: The junction departs from the called germline gene at one end, perhaps through a read error. This chain joins TRBV11-1 and TRBJ2-3; maybe TRBD1 (6 bases). In germline, CDR1 is SGHAT, CDR2 FQDESV (reference sequence). The CDR3 is 13 amino acids. The CDR3 protein is CASSPQGMDTQNF. In DNA form, the CDR3 reads TGTGCCAGCAGCCCGCAGGGGATGGATACGCAGAATTTT.

With respect to this clonotype: Because it lacks the conserved phenylalanine or tryptophan at the end, this CDR3 is likely a read error. The chain is built from TRBV11-2 and TRBJ2-1; D uncertain. CDR3 length: 15 amino acids. Between the trimmed V and J ends, which lost 3 bases and 0 bases, there was a span of 9 bases. Germline V gives CDR1 SGHAT, CDR2 FQNNGV. CDR3 region: CASSFRRSSYNEQFL. CDR3 DNA: TGTGCCAGCAGCTTCAGGCGAAGCTCCTACAATGAGCAGTTCTTA.

The chain employs TRBV4-1 and TRBJ2-7, with D unresolved. The germline V and J ends were trimmed by 1 base and 7 bases, with 11 bases remaining between them. The germline V gene has CDR1 MGHRA and CDR2 YSYEKL. The CDR3 totals 13 residues. The chain's CDR3 is CASSQALPSEQYF. In DNA, the CDR3 is TGCGCCAGCAGCCAAGCACTCCCGAGTGAGCAGTACTTC.

The CDR3 coding sequence is TGTGCCAGCAGTTTAAATGGGGAGGCCCAGTACTTC. It is translated as CASSLNGEAQYF. The chain employs TRBV12-3 or TRBV12-4 and TRBJ2-5, with a tentative D call TRBD2 (6 bases). The CDR3 runs to 12 residues. V was cut by 2 bases and J by 9 bases, with 10 bases left in between.

In regard to this clonotype: The junction departs from germline at one end; a sequencing error may be responsible. V usage is TRBV29-1 and J usage is TRBJ2-1; 7 nucleotides line up with TRBD2. CDR1 and CDR2 from the germline V gene are SQVTM and ANQGSEA. The CDR3 consists of 10 residues. The CDR3 DNA reads as TGCAGCTTTCTCCGGGAGGAGCAATTCTTC. Protein sequence: CSFLREEQFF.